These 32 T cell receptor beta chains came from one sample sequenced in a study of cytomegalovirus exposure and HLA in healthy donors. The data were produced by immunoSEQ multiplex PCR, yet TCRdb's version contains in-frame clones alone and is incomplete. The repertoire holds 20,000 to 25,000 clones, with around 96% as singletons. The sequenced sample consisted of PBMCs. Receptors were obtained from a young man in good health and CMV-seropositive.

This CDR3 reads CASSGRGTSGMQETQYF. The CDR3 DNA reads TGCGCCAGCAGCGGTAGGGGGACTAGCGGGATGCAAGAGACCCAGTACTTC. The chain employs TRBV5-1 and TRBJ2-5, with 13 nucleotides matching TRBD2. J was trimmed by 2 bases and V by 4 bases; bases with no gene match: 8. There are 17 residues in the CDR3. Germline-derived CDR1 and CDR2 are SGHRS and YFSETQ.

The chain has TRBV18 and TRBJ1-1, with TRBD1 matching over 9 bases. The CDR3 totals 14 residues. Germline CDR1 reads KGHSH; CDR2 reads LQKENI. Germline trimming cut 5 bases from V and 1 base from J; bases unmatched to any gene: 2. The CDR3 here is CASSWDRENTEAFF. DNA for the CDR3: TGTGCCAGCTCATGGGACAGGGAGAACACTGAAGCTTTCTTT.

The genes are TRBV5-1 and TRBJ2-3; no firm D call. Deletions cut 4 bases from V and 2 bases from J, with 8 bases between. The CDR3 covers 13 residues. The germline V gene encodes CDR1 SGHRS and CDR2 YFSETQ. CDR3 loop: CASSNLNTDTQYF. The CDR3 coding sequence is TGCGCCAGCAGCAACTTAAACACAGATACGCAGTATTTT.

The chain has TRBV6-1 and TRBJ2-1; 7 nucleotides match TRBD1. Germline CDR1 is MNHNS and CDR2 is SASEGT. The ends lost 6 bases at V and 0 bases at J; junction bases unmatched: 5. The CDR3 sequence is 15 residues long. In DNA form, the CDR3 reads TGTGCCAGCAGGAAACAGGGGAGCTCCTACAATGAGCAGTTCTTC. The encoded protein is CASRKQGSSYNEQFF.

This chain's CDR3 is CASRGTSPYEQYF. In DNA, the CDR3 is TGTGCCAGCAGGGGGACTAGTCCCTACGAGCAGTACTTC. The chain recombines TRBV2 with TRBJ2-7, with 8 bases that match TRBD2. The CDR3 runs 13 residues. Germline CDR1 reads SNHLY; CDR2 reads FYNNEI. The V gene end was trimmed by 6 bases and the J gene end by 2 bases; junction bases not matched to a gene: 3.

Here the CDR3 DNA reads TGTGCCACCGGGAACAGGAACACTGAAGCTTTCTTT. Translating gives CATGNRNTEAFF. The rearrangement links TRBV19 to TRBJ1-1; D ambiguous. There are 12 residues in the CDR3. Trimming took 10 bases from V and 1 from J, leaving 10 bases between them. Germline V CDR1 and CDR2: LNHDA, SQIVND (reference sequence).

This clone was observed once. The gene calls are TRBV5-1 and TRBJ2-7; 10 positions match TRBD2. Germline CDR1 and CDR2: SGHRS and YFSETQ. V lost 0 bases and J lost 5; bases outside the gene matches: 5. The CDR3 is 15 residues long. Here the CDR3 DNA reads TGCGCCAGCAGCTTGGGGTTAGCGGGAGGAAACGAGCAGTACTTC. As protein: CASSLGLAGGNEQYF.

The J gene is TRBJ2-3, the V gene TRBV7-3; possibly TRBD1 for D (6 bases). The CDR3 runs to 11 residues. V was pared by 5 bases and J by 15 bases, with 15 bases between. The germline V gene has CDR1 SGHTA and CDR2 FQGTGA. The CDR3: CASSQGGGQYF. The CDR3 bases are TGTGCCAGCAGCCAAGGGGGTGGACAATATTTT.

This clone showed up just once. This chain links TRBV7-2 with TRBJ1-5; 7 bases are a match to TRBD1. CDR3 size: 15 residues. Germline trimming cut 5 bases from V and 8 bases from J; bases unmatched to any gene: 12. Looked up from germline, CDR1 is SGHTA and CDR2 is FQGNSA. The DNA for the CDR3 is TGTGCCAGCAGCGCCCGAGTAGGGGGCATGGAGCCCCAGCATTTT. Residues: CASSARVGGMEPQHF. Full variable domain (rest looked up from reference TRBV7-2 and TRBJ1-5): GAGVSQSPSNKVTEKGKDVELRCDPISGHTALYWYRQSLGQGLEFLIYFQGNSAPDKSGLPSDRFSAERTGGSVSTLTIQRTQQEDSAVYLCASSARVGGMEPQHFGDGTRLSIL.

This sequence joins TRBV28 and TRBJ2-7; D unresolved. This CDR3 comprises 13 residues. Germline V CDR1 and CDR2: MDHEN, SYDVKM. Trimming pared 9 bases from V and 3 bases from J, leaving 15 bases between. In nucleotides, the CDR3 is TGTGCCAGTAGGAGTCCCTCAGACTACGAGCAGTACTTC. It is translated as CASRSPSDYEQYF.

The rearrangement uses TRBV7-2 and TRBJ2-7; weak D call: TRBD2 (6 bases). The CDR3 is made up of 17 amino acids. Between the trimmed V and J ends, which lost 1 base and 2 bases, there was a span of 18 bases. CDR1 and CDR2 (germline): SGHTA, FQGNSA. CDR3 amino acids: CASSLGLSGVLTYEQYF. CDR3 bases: TGTGCCAGCAGCTTAGGTCTTAGCGGCGTCTTAACCTACGAGCAGTACTTC.

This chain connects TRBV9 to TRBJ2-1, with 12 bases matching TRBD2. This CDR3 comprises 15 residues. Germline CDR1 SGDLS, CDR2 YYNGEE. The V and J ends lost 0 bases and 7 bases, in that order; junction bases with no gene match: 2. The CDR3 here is CASSVELAGGNEQFF. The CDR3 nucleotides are TGTGCCAGCAGCGTAGAGCTAGCGGGGGGGAATGAGCAGTTCTTC.

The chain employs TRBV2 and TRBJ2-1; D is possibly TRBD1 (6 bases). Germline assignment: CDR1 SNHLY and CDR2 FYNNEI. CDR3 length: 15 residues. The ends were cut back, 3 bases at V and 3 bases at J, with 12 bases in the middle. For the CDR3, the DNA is TGTGCCAGCAGTGAGCAGCTAGGGGGCTACAATGAGCAGTTCTTC. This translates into CASSEQLGGYNEQFF. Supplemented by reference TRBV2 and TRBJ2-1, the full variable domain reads EPEVTQTPSHQVTQMGQEVILRCVPISNHLYFYWYRQILGQKVEFLVSFYNNEISEKSEIFDDQFSVERPDGSNFTLKIRSTKLEDSAMYFCASSEQLGGYNEQFFGPGTRLTVL.

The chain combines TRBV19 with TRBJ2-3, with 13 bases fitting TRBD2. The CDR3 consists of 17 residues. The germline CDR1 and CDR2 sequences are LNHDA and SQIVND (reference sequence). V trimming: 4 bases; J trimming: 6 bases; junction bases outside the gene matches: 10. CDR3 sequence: CASSTGLAGVDWDTQYF. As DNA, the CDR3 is TGTGCCAGTAGTACTGGACTAGCGGGAGTTGATTGGGATACGCAGTATTTT.

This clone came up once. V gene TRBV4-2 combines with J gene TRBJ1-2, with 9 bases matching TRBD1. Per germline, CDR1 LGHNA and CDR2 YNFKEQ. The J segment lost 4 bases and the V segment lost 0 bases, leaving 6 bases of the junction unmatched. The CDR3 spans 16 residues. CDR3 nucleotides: TGTGCCAGCAGCCAAGAGTCACAGGGGGCTGGCTATGGCTACACCTTC. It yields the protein CASSQESQGAGYGYTF.

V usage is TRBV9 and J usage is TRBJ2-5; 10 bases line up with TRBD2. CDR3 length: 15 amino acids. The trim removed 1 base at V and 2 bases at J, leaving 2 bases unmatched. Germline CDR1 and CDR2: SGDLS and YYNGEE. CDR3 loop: CASSVSSGRQETQYF. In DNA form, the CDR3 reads TGTGCCAGCAGCGTATCTAGCGGGAGACAAGAGACCCAGTACTTC.

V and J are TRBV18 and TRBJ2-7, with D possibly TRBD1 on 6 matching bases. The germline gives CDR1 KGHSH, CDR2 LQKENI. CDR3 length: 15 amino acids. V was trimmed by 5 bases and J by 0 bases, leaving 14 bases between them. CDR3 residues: CASSSTGLSSYEQYF. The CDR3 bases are TGTGCCAGCTCATCGACAGGACTGAGCTCCTACGAGCAGTACTTC. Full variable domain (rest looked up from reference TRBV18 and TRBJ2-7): NAGVMQNPRHLVRRRGQEARLRCSPMKGHSHVYWYRQLPEEGLKFMVYLQKENIIDESGMPKERFSAEFPKEGPSILRIQQVVRGDSAAYFCASSSTGLSSYEQYFGPGTRLTVT.

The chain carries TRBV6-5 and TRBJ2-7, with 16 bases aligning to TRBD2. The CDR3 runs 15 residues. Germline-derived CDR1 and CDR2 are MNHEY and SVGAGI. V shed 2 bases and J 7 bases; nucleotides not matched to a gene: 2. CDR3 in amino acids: CASSYGTSGRGEQYF. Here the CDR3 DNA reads TGTGCCAGCAGTTACGGGACTAGCGGGAGGGGAGAGCAGTACTTC.

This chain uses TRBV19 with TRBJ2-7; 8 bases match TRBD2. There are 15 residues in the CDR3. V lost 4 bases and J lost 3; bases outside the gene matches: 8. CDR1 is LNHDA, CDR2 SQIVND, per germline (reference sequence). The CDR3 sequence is CASSTSAGANYEQYF. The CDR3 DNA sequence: TGTGCCAGTAGTACCTCAGCGGGAGCGAACTACGAGCAGTACTTC.

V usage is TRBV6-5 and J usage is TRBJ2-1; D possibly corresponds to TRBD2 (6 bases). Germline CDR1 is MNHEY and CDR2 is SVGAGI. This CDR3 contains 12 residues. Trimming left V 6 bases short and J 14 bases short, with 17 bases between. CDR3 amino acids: CASSRNGGWKFF. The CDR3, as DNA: TGTGCCAGCAGCAGGAACGGAGGGTGGAAGTTCTTC.

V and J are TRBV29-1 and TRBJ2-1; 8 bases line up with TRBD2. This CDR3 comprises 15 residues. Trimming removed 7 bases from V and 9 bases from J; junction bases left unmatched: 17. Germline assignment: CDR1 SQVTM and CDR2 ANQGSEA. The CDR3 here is CSAKLPGLETGEQFF. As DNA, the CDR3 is TGCAGCGCCAAACTACCGGGACTAGAGACCGGTGAGCAGTTCTTC.

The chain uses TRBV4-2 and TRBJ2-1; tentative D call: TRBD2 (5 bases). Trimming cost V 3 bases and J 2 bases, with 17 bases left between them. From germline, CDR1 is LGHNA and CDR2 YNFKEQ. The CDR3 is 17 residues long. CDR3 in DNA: TGTGCCAGCAGCCAGGATAGCGTGCTAGGCGCCTACAATGAGCAGTTCTTC. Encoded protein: CASSQDSVLGAYNEQFF.

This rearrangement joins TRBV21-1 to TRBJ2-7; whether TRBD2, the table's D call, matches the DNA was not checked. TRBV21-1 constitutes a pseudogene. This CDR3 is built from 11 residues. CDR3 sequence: CASSKDPGLVF. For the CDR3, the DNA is TGTGCCAGCAGCAAAGATCCCGGTTTGGTCTTC.

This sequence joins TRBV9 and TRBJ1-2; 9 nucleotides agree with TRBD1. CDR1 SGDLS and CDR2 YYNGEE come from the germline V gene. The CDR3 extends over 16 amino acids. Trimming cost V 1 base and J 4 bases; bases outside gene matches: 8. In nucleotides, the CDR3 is TGTGCCAGCAGCGTACGCACCGGGACAGGGCCCTATGGCTACACCTTC. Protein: CASSVRTGTGPYGYTF.

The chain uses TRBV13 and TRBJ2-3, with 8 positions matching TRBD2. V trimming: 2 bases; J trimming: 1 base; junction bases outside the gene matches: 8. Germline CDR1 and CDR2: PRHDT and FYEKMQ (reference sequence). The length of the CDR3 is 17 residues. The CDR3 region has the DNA TGTGCCAGCAGCTTAAGGACTAGCCAGGTTGGCACAGATACGCAGTATTTT. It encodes CASSLRTSQVGTDTQYF.

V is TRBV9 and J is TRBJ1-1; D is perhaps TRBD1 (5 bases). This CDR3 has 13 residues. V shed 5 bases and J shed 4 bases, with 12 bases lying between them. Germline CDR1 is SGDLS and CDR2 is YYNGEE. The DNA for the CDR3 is TGTGCCAGCAGAGGACAAGAGAGCACTGAAGCTTTCTTT. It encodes CASRGQESTEAFF.

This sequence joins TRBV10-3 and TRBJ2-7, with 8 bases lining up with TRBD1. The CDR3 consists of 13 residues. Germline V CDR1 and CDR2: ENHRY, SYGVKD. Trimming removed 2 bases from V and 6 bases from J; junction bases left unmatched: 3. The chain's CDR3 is CAISEGQGIEQYF. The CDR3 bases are TGTGCCATCAGTGAGGGACAGGGCATCGAGCAGTACTTC.

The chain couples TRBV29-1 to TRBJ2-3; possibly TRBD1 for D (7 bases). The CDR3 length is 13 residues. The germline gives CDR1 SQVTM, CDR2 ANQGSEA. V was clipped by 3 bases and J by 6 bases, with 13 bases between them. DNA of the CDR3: TGCAGCGTTGACAGGGGGGTAAGGGATACGCAGTATTTT. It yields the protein CSVDRGVRDTQYF.

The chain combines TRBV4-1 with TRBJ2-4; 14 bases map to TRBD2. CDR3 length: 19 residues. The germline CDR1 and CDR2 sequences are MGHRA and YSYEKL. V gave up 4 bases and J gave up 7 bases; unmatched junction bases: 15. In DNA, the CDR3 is TGCGCCAGCAGCCGTGGTGTTGGGACTAGCGGGAGTTTGGAGAACATTCAGTACTTC. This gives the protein CASSRGVGTSGSLENIQYF.

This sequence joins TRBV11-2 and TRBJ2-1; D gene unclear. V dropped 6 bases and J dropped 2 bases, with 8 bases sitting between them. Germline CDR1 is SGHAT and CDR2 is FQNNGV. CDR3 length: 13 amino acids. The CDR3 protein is CASSDSTYNEQFF. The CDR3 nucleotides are TGTGCCAGCAGTGACTCCACCTACAATGAGCAGTTCTTC.

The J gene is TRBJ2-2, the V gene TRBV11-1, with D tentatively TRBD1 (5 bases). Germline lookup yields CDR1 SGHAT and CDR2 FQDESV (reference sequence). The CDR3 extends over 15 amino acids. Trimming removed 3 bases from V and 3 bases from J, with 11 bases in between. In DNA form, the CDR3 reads TGTGCCAGCAGCTTGCAGACAGTTGACACCGGGGAGCTGTTTTTT. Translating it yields CASSLQTVDTGELFF.

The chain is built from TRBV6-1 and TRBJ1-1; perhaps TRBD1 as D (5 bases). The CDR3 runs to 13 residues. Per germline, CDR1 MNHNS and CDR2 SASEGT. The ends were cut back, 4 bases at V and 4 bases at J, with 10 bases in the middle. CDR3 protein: CASSAGVGTEAFF. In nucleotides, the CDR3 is TGTGCCAGCAGTGCGGGGGTGGGCACTGAAGCTTTCTTT.